This TCR beta chain comes out of a study of esophageal squamous cell carcinoma under preoperative chemotherapy. Across the study: TCR repertoires were profiled from both peripheral blood T cells and tumor-infiltrating lymphocytes.

CDR3 length: 15 amino acids. Germline values: CDR1 WSHSY, CDR2 SAAADI. TCRdb independently ran MiXCR on the PCR reads; one entry per CDR3 protein. The sample holds 10,000 to 11,000 distinct CDR3 sequences, roughly 60% seen once. A note on this clonotype: The antigen remains undetermined.

Time point defined: after preoperative PTX-NDP chemotherapy. Patients received paclitaxel-nedaplatin as preoperative chemotherapy before surgery. Broader study findings: After paclitaxel-nedaplatin, abundant clones were more likely to contract than amplify. After treatment, tumor-infiltrating lymphocytes seemed to come partly from incoming peripheral T cells, not only local changes.

The specimen was collected from a patient given preoperative chemotherapy. The rearrangement links TRBV10-2 to TRBJ2-4, with a possible D match to TRBD1 (6 bases). The DNA end is more similar to TRBJ2-5, so the J call may be wrong. The sequence was collected from a human donor with esophageal squamous cell carcinoma. The donor label of this sample is uncertain. The CDR3 region has the DNA TGCGCCAGGGGGATAGGGGGATGTGACCAAGAGACCCAGTACTTC. Its protein is CARGIGGCDQETQYF.